These T cell receptor delta chains were read from a single sample in a study of gamma-delta T cells after stem cell transplantation. TCRdb repeated clone calling on the RT-PCR reads with CATT. The profile shows under 1,200 delta-chain clones, about 3.8% of them singletons. The sequenced sample consisted of gamma-delta T cells. These receptors all stem from a human donor. It is not recorded whose cells these are; they may come from a transplant donor. Both conserved end residues are part of each CDR3. A D gene is named only where the DNA matches it firmly. Clone size, where shown, is once, few, many, or a class for clones that have expanded.

d_gene	v_gene	j_gene	abundance	CDR3aa	CDR3nt
TRDD3	TRDV2	TRDJ1	large	CACDTVVGDTPKKLIF	TGTGCCTGTGACACCGTGGTGGGGGATACGCCAAAGAAACTCATCTTT
NA	TRDV2	TRDJ3	NA	CACDTVGATHKDTRQMFF	TGTGCCTGTGACACCGTAGGGGCTACGCATAAAGACACCCGACAGATGTTTTTC
TRDD3	TRDV2	TRDJ1	NA	CACDTVTTGGYWAADKLIF	TGTGCCTGTGACACCGTCACTACTGGGGGATATTGGGCGGCCGATAAACTCATCTTT
TRDD3	TRDV2	TRDJ1	medium-sized	CACDTLSGGPPREHFHTLIF	TGTGCCTGTGACACCCTCTCTGGGGGACCCCCCCGCGAACACTTCCATACACTCATCTTT
NA	TRDV2	TRDJ1	medium-sized	CACDNIGLPTRTGGSATDKLIF	TGTGCCTGTGACAACATCGGCCTTCCTACGCGTACTGGGGGTTCTGCCACCGATAAACTCATCTTT
TRDD3	TRDV2	TRDJ1	medium-sized	CACDTVSTGDPFTDKLIF	TGTGCCTGTGACACCGTGAGTACTGGGGACCCTTTTACCGATAAACTCATCTTT
TRDD3	TRDV2	TRDJ1	hyperexpanded	CASDKLGDTDKLIF	TGTGCCTCTGACAAACTGGGGGACACCGATAAACTCATCTTT
NA	TRDV2	TRDJ1	medium-sized	CACDRLSPDNEVFFTDKLIF	TGTGCCTGTGACCGTCTTAGCCCGGATAATGAAGTATTTTTCACCGATAAACTCATCTTT
NA	TRDV2	TRDJ1	few	CACDPISLPTGDGGSPDKRIF	TGTGCCTGTGACCCGATCTCCCTTCCTACGGGGGATGGGGGATCCCCCGATAAACGCATCTTT
TRDD3	TRDV2	TRDJ1	NA	CACDALLGDTLAYTDKLIF	TGTGCCTGTGACGCCTTACTGGGGGATACGCTTGCGTACACCGATAAACTCATCTTT
NA	TRDV2	TRDJ3	NA	CACDSAVSGVLPSSWDTRQMFF	TGTGCCTGTGACTCTGCAGTGTCTGGGGTGTTACCCAGCTCCTGGGACACCCGACAGATGTTTTTC
TRDD3	TRDV2	TRDJ2	medium-sized	CACDSVGGWGKPNIRALTAQLFF	TGTGCCTGTGACAGTGTTGGCGGCTGGGGGAAACCTAATATTAGGGCTTTGACAGCACAACTCTTCTTT
TRDD3	TRDV2	TRDJ3	large	CACDTVLGDTSSWDTRQMFF	TGTGCCTGTGACACCGTACTGGGGGATACGAGCTCCTGGGACACCCGACAGATGTTTTTC
TRDD3	TRDV1	TRDJ2	NA	CALGEIFWRGGIRLRLTAQLFF	TGTGCTCTTGGGGAAATCTTCTGGAGAGGGGGGATACGCTTACGTTTGACAGCACAACTCTTCTTT
TRDD3	TRDV2	TRDJ3	NA	CACDRTGGGSPTCDTRPMFF	TGTGCCTGTGACCGTACTGGGGGAGGATCCCCCACCTGTGACACCCGACCGATGTTTTTC
TRDD3	TRDV2	TRDJ1	medium-sized	CACDGLTRWGIRSDILIF	TGTGCCTGTGACGGCCTGACCCGCTGGGGGATACGATCCGATATACTCATCTTT
TRDD3	TRDV2	TRDJ1	hyperexpanded	CACDPMPGLGDTGGSKLIF	TGTGCCTGTGACCCCATGCCCGGTCTGGGGGATACCGGAGGGTCTAAACTCATCTTT
TRDD3	TRDV2	TRDJ3	large	CACDTAVLGDGSWDTRQMFF	TGTGCCTGTGACACAGCCGTACTGGGGGACGGCTCCTGGGACACCCGACAGATGTTTTTC
NA	TRDV2	TRDJ1	large	CACDAIKSLTDKLIF	TGTGCCTGTGACGCGATCAAATCTCTCACCGATAAACTCATCTTT
TRDD3	TRDV2	TRDJ1	hyperexpanded	CACDALLGDTADKLIF	TGTGCCTGTGACGCCTTACTGGGGGATACTGCCGATAAACTCATCTTT
TRDD3	TRDV2	TRDJ3	NA	CACDTAVLGDGSCDTRPMFF	TGTGCCTGTGACACAGCCGTACTGGGGGACGGCTCCTGTGACACCCGACCGATGTTTTTC
TRDD3	TRDV2	TRDJ2	medium-sized	CACDPVEGISPRNALTAQLFF	TGTGCCTGTGACCCCGTCGAGGGGATAAGTCCCCGGAACGCTTTGACAGCACAACTCTTCTTT
NA	TRDV2	TRDJ1	NA	CACDLVGADKLIF	TGTGCCTGTGACCTTGTGGGAGCAGATAAACTCATCTTT
NA	TRDV2	TRDJ3	medium-sized	CACDTVSQGNLTWDTRQMFF	TGTGCCTGTGACACCGTTTCGCAGGGAAATCTTACCTGGGACACCCGACAGATGTTTTTC
TRDD3	TRDV2	TRDJ1	large	CACDAILGDKTGSDKLIF	TGTGCCTGTGACGCGATACTGGGGGATAAGACAGGGTCCGATAAACTCATCTTT
TRDD3	TRDV2	TRDJ1	few	CACDTLGDTGGSKLIF	TGTGCCTGTGACACACTGGGGGATACCGGAGGGTCTAAACTCATCTTT
TRDD3	TRDV2	TRDJ1	NA	CACDPMPGLGDTDKLIF	TGTGCCTGTGACCCCATGCCCGGTCTGGGGGACACCGATAAACTCATCTTT
TRDD3	TRDV2	TRDJ1	few	CACDTVGLGDTRTDKLIF	TGTGCCTGTGACACGGTCGGGCTGGGGGATACGCGAACCGATAAACTCATCTTT
TRDD3	TRDV2	TRDJ1	medium-sized	CACDSVLGDNKLIF	TGTGCCTGTGACTCCGTACTGGGGGATAATAAACTCATCTTT
TRDD2	TRDV2	TRDJ1	NA	CACDALSYSTTYTDKPIF	TGTGCCTGTGACGCCCTTTCCTACTCGACTACCTACACCGATAAACCCATCTTT
TRDD3	TRDV2	TRDJ1	large	CACDPLGGDTSADKLIF	TGTGCCTGTGACCCGTTGGGGGGGGATACGTCTGCCGATAAACTCATCTTT
TRDD3	TRDV2	TRDJ1	large	CACDTVGLGDTVYTDKLIF	TGTGCCTGTGACACGGTCGGCCTGGGGGATACGGTGTACACCGATAAACTCATCTTT
TRDD3	TRDV2	TRDJ1	few	CACDTVGGLYTDKLIF	TGTGCCTGTGACACCGTTGGGGGACTGTACACCGATAAACTCATCTTT
TRDD3	TRDV2	TRDJ1	large	CACDTVGDTLDKLIF	TGTGCCTGTGACACCGTAGGGGATACGCTCGATAAACTCATCTTT
NA	TRDV2	TRDJ1	large	CACDSLVGDKLIF	TGTGCCTGTGACTCATTGGTGGGGGATAAACTCATCTTT
TRDD3	TRDV2	TRDJ1	medium-sized	CACDAWGTRTDKLIF	TGTGCCTGTGACGCCTGGGGGACGAGGACCGATAAACTCATCTTT
NA	TRDV2	TRDJ1	few	CACDILSCSTTYTDKLIF	TGTGCCTGTGACATCCTTTCCTGCTCGACTACCTACACCGATAAACTCATCTTT
TRDD3	TRDV2	TRDJ1	medium-sized	CACDTVLGDTTKGTDKLIF	TGTGCCTGTGACACCGTACTGGGGGATACGACGAAGGGGACCGATAAACTCATCTTT
TRDD3	TRDV2	TRDJ1	NA	CACDTVNGLVDTTSNTAKLIF	TGTGCCTGTGACACCGTAAACGGTCTGGTGGATACGACATCTAACACCGCTAAACTCATCTTT
NA	TRDV1	TRDJ2	NA	CALGDANLLLPSQLFF	TGTGCTCTTGGGGACGCCAACCTACTGTTGCCATCACAACTCTTCTTT
TRDD3	TRDV2	TRDJ1	medium-sized	CACDPVLGDTLESDKLIF	TGTGCCTGTGACCCTGTACTGGGGGATACGCTTGAGTCCGATAAACTCATCTTT
NA	TRDV2	TRDJ1	large	CACDTVTRRGDKLIF	TGTGCCTGTGACACGGTTACACGGCGGGGGGATAAACTCATCTTT
TRDD3	TRDV2	TRDJ3	medium-sized	CACDTGGYRSSWDTRQMFF	TGTGCCTGTGACACCGGGGGATACAGGAGCTCCTGGGACACCCGACAGATGTTTTTC
NA	TRDV1	TRDJ1	NA	CALGDLSQGVRRLIF	TGTGCTCTTGGGGACCTATCTCAGGGGGTCCGCCGGCTCATCTTT
TRDD3	TRDV2	TRDJ1	NA	CACDQVSGGPPREHFHKPIF	TGTGCCTGTGACCAAGTATCTGGGGGACCCCCCCGAGAACACTTCCATAAACCCATCTTT
NA	TRDV2	TRDJ1	large	CACDPIGLPTGDGGSPDKLIF	TGTGCCTGTGACCCGATCGGCCTTCCTACGGGGGATGGGGGATCCCCCGATAAACTCATCTTT
TRDD3	TRDV2	TRDJ1	large	CACDTVGLGDTTDKLIF	TGTGCCTGTGACACGGTCGGGCTGGGGGATACGACCGATAAACTCATCTTT
TRDD3	TRDV3	TRDJ3	few	CASPSKRGGYSAWDTRQMFF	TGTGCTTCACCCTCCAAACGGGGGGGATACTCGGCCTGGGACACCCGACAGATGTTTTTC
TRDD3	TRDV2	TRDJ1	NA	CACDTADLGDTRTDKLIF	TGTGCCTGTGACACCGCAGACCTGGGGGATACGCGAACCGATAAACTCATCTTT
NA	TRDV2	TRDJ3	medium-sized	CACDPAEAGVYVSWDTRQMFF	TGTGCCTGTGACCCCGCGGAGGCTGGGGTATACGTCTCCTGGGACACCCGACAGATGTTTTTC
TRDD3	TRDV2	TRDJ1	medium-sized	CACDDLGIDNPGPNTDKLIF	TGTGCCTGTGACGATCTGGGGATAGACAATCCAGGTCCTAACACCGATAAACTCATCTTT
TRDD3	TRDV2	TRDJ1	medium-sized	CACDTEWGDYTQTDKLIF	TGTGCCTGTGACACCGAGTGGGGGGATTATACCCAGACCGATAAACTCATCTTT
TRDD3	TRDV2	TRDJ3	hyperexpanded	CACDTADLGDTHKDTRQMFF	TGTGCCTGTGACACCGCAGACCTGGGGGATACGCATAAAGACACCCGACAGATGTTTTTC
TRDD3	TRDV3	TRDJ1	NA	CAFRAVGIHGTDKLIF	TGTGCCTTCAGAGCGGTGGGGATACATGGCACCGATAAACTCATCTTT
TRDD3	TRDV2	TRDJ3	NA	CACDTVVGDTHKDTRQMFF	TGTGCCTGTGACACCGTGGTGGGGGATACGCATAAAGACACCCGACAGATGTTTTTC
NA	TRDV2	TRDJ1	medium-sized	CACDLLHTGNDKLIF	TGTGCCTGTGACCTACTACACACCGGGAACGATAAACTCATCTTT
NA	TRDV2	TRDJ1	hyperexpanded	CACDTVGGHPDKLIF	TGTGCCTGTGACACAGTCGGAGGCCACCCCGATAAACTCATCTTT
TRDD3	TRDV2	TRDJ1	NA	CASDKLGGNTDKLIF	TGTGCCTCTGACAAACTGGGGGGAAACACCGATAAACTCATCTTT
NA	TRDV2	TRDJ1	few	CACDTVGATTDNLIF	TGTGCCTGTGACACCGTCGGGGCTACCACCGATAACCTCATCTTT